This T cell receptor (beta chain) was identified in a study of cytomegalovirus exposure and HLA in healthy donors. Study results and limitations: Immune exposure data for these donors was limited to CMV serostatus. Presence/absence analyses assumed roughly uniform sequencing depth across donors.

V gave up 1 base and J gave up 0 bases, with 8 bases separating them. CDR1 is SNHLY, CDR2 FYNNEI, per germline. This CDR3 has 15 amino acids. The PCR was carried out with 60 Vbeta primers and 13 Jbeta primers. Profiling relied on immunoSEQ multiplex PCR, and the TCRdb table lists in-frame clones only, not all of them. The sample yields approximately 130,000 clones, 70% to 85% seen once. In regard to this clone: Its antigen is unidentified.

The rearrangement joins TRBV2 to TRBJ2-3; D might be TRBD2 (5 bases). The sequence was collected from a boy between 2 and 10 years old in good health and CMV-seronegative. Sequencing was carried out using PBMCs. This chain's CDR3 is CASSEVGGSTDTQYF. The CDR3 nucleotides are TGTGCCAGCAGTGAAGTCGGCGGGAGCACAGATACGCAGTATTTT.